This T cell receptor beta chain was obtained from a study of Graves' ophthalmopathy and Graves' hyperthyroidism (dated by TCRdb to between 2018 and 2020). In the study overall: Peripheral blood samples were taken at the time of initial diagnosis, before any treatment was given. The study used TCR beta repertoire signatures to distinguish Graves' ophthalmopathy from Graves' hyperthyroidism and to predict progression to ophthalmopathy. In total, 120 to 150 blood samples were TCR-sequenced: 40 to 45 ophthalmopathy, 75 hyperthyroidism and 17 hyperthyroidism-to-ophthalmopathy patients. To explore V-J signatures that distinguish ophthalmopathy from hyperthyroidism, a discovery set of about a hundred patients was enrolled, made up of 40 to 45 with ophthalmopathy and roughly 55 with stable hyperthyroidism. For independent validation, a separate cohort was made up of approximately 19 hyperthyroidism patients plus 17 patients who later progressed from hyperthyroidism to ophthalmopathy. In more than five hyperthyroidism patients, T-cell repertoires of thyroid tissue and blood were compared. Following sample collection, hyperthyroidism patients were given methimazole at a starting dose of 30 mg daily, and ophthalmopathy patients were given high-dose intravenous methylprednisolone. The approximately 100 discovery patients were randomly split 7:3 into training and test sets. What the authors observed across the whole study: Sample size was not predetermined statistically, and investigators were not blinded to group allocation. In validation, the model predicted ophthalmopathy progression with nearly 71% sensitivity and about 73% specificity; roughly 11 predicted patients were CT-confirmed with GO in a median of around 6 months. Most of the expanded thyroid clonotypes with a frequency above 0.001 were also detected in blood, and it was suggested that the thyroid immune response may be reflected by blood repertoires. In cross-validation, the 13-signature model distinguished ophthalmopathy from stable hyperthyroidism with about 90% sensitivity and nearly 82% specificity, and in the test set the corresponding values were approximately 80% and 68%.

For repertoire sequencing, TCR beta CDR3 regions were amplified from RNA transcripts. The first round of RT-PCR was done with HTBI primers and the Qiagen OneStep RT-PCR kit, and was followed by a second round of multiplex PCR, then size selection and purification. Libraries were sequenced paired-end with 100 bp reads on an Illumina HiSeq2000. The original methods were these. Reads were processed with SOAPnuke, discarding reads with adapters, uncalled bases, mean Phred below 15, or no exact constant-primer or identifier match. High-quality paired reads were merged with COPE v1.2.5. Each unique nucleotide sequence was defined as a clonotype, and clonotypes were aligned to IMGT TRB V, D and J references with MiTCR v1.1. The analysis was limited to V-J combinations with a frequency above 0.0001, which together covered 99% to 99.2% of the repertoires. A TCR clonal expansion and chaos score per V-J combination was defined as the ratio of F50 clonal expansion to chaos observed in the TCRdist matrix. Welch's t-statistics and random forest were used to reduce the features to 10 to 15 V-J combinations, which were then used as input to a naive Bayes classifier. The Morisita-Horn index was used to measure how similar the thyroid and blood repertoires were. The raw public data were reprocessed by TCRdb itself: fastp quality trimming at Q25, MiXCR clonotype calling, in-frame beta chains only. Duplicate CDR3 protein sequences are folded into a single record with the most common DNA and genes. It is TCRdb's table, rather than the study itself, that gives the V and J calls and clone size. The sample contains about 480,000 distinct CDR3 sequences, approximately 15% of them found a single time. The ten top clones hold around 9.8% of the sample.

Ophthalmopathy patients had moderately to severely active disease, Clinical Activity Score of at least 3, NOSPECS grade of at least 4, and disease duration under 3 months. Patients with other autoimmune diseases, uncontrolled infections, pregnancy or lactation were excluded from the study. Clinical symptoms, serum thyroxine, TRAb, thyroid ultrasound and orbital computed tomography were used for diagnosis. Using Ficoll-Paque density gradient centrifugation, PBMCs were isolated from 8.5 to 10 ml of fresh peripheral blood. Total RNA was extracted with Trizol reagent and quality-checked on an Agilent 2100 Bioanalyzer. From the germline V gene, CDR1 is SGHTA and CDR2 is FQGNSA. Counted from cysteine to phenylalanine, this CDR3 has 14 amino acids. Only the CDR3 part of the read is kept: 42 bases, read in frame from the first base. V loses 5 bases of germline sequence and J loses 0 bases, and the interval between the two ends is 10 bases.

At least ten counts were recorded for this clonotype. The antigen it recognizes is unknown. The input lacks base qualities; no much larger clone sits a single base away. The TCR was taken from a woman aged 30 to 39 with Graves' ophthalmopathy. Donor details come from another sample of the same person, matched by shared clones. Recombination linked TRBV7-2 to TRBJ2-5, with the D gene uncertain. Sequenced material: blood. The CDR3 region has the sequence CASSLDPYQETQYF. The DNA reads TGTGCCAGCAGCCTTGACCCGTACCAAGAGACCCAGTACTTC. Where the CDR3 stops, the reference TRBV7-2 and TRBJ2-5 genes take over; the full variable domain is GAGVSQSPSNKVTEKGKDVELRCDPISGHTALYWYRQSLGQGLEFLIYFQGNSAPDKSGLPSDRFSAERTGGSVSTLTIQRTQQEDSAVYLCASSLDPYQETQYFGPGTRLLVL.